Listed below are T cell receptor beta chains from one sample, sequenced in a study of beta chain features in type 1 diabetes. The data were produced by immunoSEQ multiplex PCR, yet TCRdb's version contains in-frame clones alone and is incomplete. The sample carries 220,000 or so clones, 55% to 70% recorded once. Sequencing was done on a sample of naive CD4+ T cells from blood. Source of these receptors: a man aged 25 to 40 in good health. The CDR3 runs from the conserved cysteine through the conserved F or W. A D gene is named only where the DNA matches it firmly. The size entry is marked missing in some rows and otherwise reads once, few, many or a size class.

V,J,size,D,CDR3,DNA
TRBV7-9,TRBJ2-2,.,.,CASSLRQAGDSGELFF,TGTGCCAGCAGCTTACGACAGGCCGGGGACTCCGGGGAGCTGTTTTTT
TRBV30,TRBJ2-1,.,TRBD2,CAWSLTGGVSSYNEQFF,TGTGCCTGGAGTCTTACGGGAGGGGTAAGCTCCTACAATGAGCAGTTCTTC
TRBV25-1,TRBJ2-7,.,.,CASSAPHEQYF,TGTGCCAGCAGCGCCCCCCACGAGCAGTACTTC
TRBV29-1,TRBJ1-1,once,.,CSVTRTSNTEAFF,TGCAGCGTCACTCGGACATCGAACACTGAAGCTTTCTTT
TRBV7-9,TRBJ2-1,.,TRBD2,CASSLRPERLAGNNEQFF,TGTGCCAGCAGCCTCCGGCCCGAGAGGCTAGCGGGGAACAATGAGCAGTTCTTC
TRBV5-1,TRBJ2-5,.,.,CASSLERVSETQYF,TGCGCCAGCAGCTTGGAGAGGGTTTCGGAGACCCAGTACTTC
TRBV30,TRBJ2-3,.,.,CACGVSSTDTQYF,TGTGCCTGCGGCGTCTCTAGCACAGATACGCAGTATTTT
TRBV10-3,TRBJ2-6,.,TRBD1,CAISGDRTYNVLTF,TGTGCCATCAGTGGGGACAGGACTTACAACGTCCTGACTTTC
TRBV7-2,TRBJ2-5,.,TRBD1,CASSTRTGVETQYF,TGTGCCAGCAGCACTCGGACAGGGGTAGAGACCCAGTACTTC
TRBV4-1,TRBJ2-2,few,.,CASSQGTAEAGELFF,TGCGCCAGCAGCCAAGGGACGGCTGAGGCCGGGGAGCTGTTTTTT
TRBV29-1,TRBJ2-5,once,.,CSVNPGVGETQYF,TGCAGCGTTAACCCAGGGGTCGGGGAGACCCAGTACTTC
TRBV6-5,TRBJ1-6,few,.,CASSLRQSNSPLHF,TGTGCCAGCAGTCTCCGCCAGTCTAATTCACCCCTCCACTTT
TRBV5-1,TRBJ2-2,.,.,CASSGEGLFGELFF,TGCGCCAGCAGCGGCGAGGGTTTATTCGGGGAGCTGTTTTTT
TRBV10-2,TRBJ2-4,.,.,CASSWDWTKNIQYF,TGCGCCAGCAGCTGGGACTGGACCAAAAACATTCAGTACTTC
TRBV6-5,TRBJ2-5,.,.,CASRPAGQETQYF,TGTGCCAGCAGGCCGGCGGGTCAAGAGACCCAGTACTTC
TRBV2,TRBJ2-1,.,TRBD2,CASSEAQRGYNEQFF,TGTGCCAGCAGTGAGGCCCAGCGGGGTTACAATGAGCAGTTCTTC
TRBV27,TRBJ2-1,.,TRBD2,CASSPGLAGGNEQFF,TGTGCCAGCAGCCCTGGACTAGCGGGAGGTAATGAGCAGTTCTTC
TRBV7-2,TRBJ2-5,.,.,CASSPGTPLRTQYF,TGTGCCAGCAGCCCAGGGACTCCGTTAAGGACCCAGTACTTC
TRBV25-1,TRBJ2-3,.,.,CASSELASTDTQYF,TGTGCCAGCAGTGAATTAGCTAGCACAGATACGCAGTATTTT
TRBV28,TRBJ1-2,.,.,CASKAWQNYGYTF,TGTGCCAGCAAGGCATGGCAGAACTATGGCTACACCTTC
TRBV12-5,TRBJ2-2,.,TRBD1,CASGTRVDRGLNTGELFF,TGTGCTAGTGGGACCCGTGTTGACAGGGGGTTAAACACCGGGGAGCTGTTTTTT
TRBV7-2,TRBJ2-3,.,.,CASRPGGWGTDTQYF,TGTGCCAGCCGACCCGGGGGTTGGGGCACAGATACGCAGTATTTT
TRBV30,TRBJ2-7,.,TRBD2,CAWSISGGSYEQYF,TGTGCCTGGAGTATAAGCGGGGGCTCCTACGAGCAGTACTTC
TRBV30,TRBJ2-3,few,.,CAWTSSTDTQYF,TGTGCCTGGACTTCTAGCACAGATACGCAGTATTTT